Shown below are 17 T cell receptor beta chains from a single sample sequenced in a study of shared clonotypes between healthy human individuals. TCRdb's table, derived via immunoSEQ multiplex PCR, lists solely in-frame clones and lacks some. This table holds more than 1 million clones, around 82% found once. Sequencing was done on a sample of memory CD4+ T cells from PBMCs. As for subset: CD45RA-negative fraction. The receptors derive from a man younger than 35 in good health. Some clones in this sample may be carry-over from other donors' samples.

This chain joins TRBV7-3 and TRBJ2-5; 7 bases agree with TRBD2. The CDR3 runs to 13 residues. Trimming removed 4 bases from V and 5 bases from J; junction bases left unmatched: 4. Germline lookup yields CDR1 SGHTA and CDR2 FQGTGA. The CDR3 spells CASSYLGGETQYF. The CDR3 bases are TGTGCCAGCAGCTACCTCGGGGGGGAGACCCAGTACTTC.

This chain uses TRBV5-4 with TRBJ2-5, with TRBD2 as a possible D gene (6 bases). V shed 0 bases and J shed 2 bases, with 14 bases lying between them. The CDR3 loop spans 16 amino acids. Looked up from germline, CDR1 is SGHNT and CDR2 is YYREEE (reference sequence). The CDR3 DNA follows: TGTGCCAGCAGCTTGGACGGCGGGATGGGGCAAGAGACCCAGTACTTC. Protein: CASSLDGGMGQETQYF.

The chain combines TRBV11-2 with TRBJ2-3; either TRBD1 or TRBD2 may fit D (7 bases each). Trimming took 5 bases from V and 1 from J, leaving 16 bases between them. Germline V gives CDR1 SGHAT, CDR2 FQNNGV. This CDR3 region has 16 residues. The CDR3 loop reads CASSQGGAPGTDTQYF. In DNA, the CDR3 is TGTGCCAGCAGCCAGGGGGGGGCGCCGGGCACAGATACGCAGTATTTT.

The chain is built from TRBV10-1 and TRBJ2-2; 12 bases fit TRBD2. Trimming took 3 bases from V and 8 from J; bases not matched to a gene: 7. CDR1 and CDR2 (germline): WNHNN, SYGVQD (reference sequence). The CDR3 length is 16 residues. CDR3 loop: CASSDRLAGAGGELFF. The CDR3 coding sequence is TGCGCCAGCAGTGACCGACTAGCGGGAGCGGGGGGGGAGCTGTTTTTT.

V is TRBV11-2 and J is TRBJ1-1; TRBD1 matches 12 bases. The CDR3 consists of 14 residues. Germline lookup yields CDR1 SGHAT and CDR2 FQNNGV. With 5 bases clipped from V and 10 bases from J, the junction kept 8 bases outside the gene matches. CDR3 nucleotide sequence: TGTGCCAGCAGCCCCGGGACAGGGGGCGAGGGAGCTTTCTTT. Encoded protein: CASSPGTGGEGAFF. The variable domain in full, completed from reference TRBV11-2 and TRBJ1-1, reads EAGVAQSPRYKIIEKRQSVAFWCNPISGHATLYWYQQILGQGPKLLIQFQNNGVVDDSQLPKDRFSAERLKGVDSTLKIQPAKLEDSAVYLCASSPGTGGEGAFFGQGTRLTVV.

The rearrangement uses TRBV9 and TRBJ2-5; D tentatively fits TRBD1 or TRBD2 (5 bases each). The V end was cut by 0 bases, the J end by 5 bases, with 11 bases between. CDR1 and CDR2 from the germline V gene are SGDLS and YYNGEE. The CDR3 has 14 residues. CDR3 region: CASSVVGTPETQYF. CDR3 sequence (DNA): TGTGCCAGCAGCGTAGTGGGGACCCCCGAGACCCAGTACTTC.

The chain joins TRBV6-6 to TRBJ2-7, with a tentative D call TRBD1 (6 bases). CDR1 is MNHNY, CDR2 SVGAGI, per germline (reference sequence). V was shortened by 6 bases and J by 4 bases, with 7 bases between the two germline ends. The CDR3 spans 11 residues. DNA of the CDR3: TGTGCCAGCAGAGGGGGATACGAGCAGTACTTC. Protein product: CASRGGYEQYF.

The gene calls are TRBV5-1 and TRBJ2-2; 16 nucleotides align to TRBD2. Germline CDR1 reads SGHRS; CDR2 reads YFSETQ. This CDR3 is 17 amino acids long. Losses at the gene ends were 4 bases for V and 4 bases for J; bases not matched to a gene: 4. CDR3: CASSPGTSGRVTGELFF. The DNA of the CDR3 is TGCGCCAGCAGCCCTGGGACTAGCGGGAGGGTCACCGGGGAGCTGTTTTTT.

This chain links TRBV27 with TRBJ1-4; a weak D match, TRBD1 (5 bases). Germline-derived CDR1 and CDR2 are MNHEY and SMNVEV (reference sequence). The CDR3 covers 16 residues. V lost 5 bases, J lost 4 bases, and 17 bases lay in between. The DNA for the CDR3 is TGTGCCAGCAGTCCCCGCAGAGGGGCCATTAATGAAAAACTGTTTTTT. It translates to CASSPRRGAINEKLFF.

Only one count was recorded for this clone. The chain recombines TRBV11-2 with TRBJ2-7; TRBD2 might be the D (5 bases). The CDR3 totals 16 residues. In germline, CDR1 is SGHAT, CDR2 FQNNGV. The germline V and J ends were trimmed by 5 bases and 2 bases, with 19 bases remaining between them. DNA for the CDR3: TGTGCCAGCAGCCTGGACCCAATAGCGACCACCTACGAGCAGTACTTC. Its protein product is CASSLDPIATTYEQYF.

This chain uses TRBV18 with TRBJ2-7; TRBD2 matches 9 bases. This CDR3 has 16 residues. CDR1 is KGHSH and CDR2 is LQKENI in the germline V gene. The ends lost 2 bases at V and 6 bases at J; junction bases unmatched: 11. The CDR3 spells CASSPAGGRGAIEQYF. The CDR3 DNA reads TGTGCCAGCTCACCAGCGGGGGGGCGCGGAGCGATCGAGCAGTACTTC.

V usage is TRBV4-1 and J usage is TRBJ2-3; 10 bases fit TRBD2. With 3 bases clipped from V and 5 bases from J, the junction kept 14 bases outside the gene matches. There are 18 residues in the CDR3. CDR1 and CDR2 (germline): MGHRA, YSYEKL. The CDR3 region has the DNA TGCGCCAGCAGCCAGGGGAGGGGTTCTAGCGGGAGTTTAGATACGCAGTATTTT. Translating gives CASSQGRGSSGSLDTQYF.

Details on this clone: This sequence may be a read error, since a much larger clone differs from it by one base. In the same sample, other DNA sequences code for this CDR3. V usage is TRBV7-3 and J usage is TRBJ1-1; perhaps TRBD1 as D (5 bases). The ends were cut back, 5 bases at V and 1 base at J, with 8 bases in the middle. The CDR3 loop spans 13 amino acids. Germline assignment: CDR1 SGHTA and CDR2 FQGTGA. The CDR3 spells CASSPGRNTEAFF. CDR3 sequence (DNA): TGTGCCAGCAGCCCGGGACGGAACACTGAAGCTTTCTTT.

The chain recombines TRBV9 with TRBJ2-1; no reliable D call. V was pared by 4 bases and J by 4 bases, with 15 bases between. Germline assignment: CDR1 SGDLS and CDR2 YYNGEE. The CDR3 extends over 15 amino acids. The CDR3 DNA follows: TGTGCCAGCAGCCTGAGAAATTCGGGTTACAATGAGCAGTTCTTC. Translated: CASSLRNSGYNEQFF.

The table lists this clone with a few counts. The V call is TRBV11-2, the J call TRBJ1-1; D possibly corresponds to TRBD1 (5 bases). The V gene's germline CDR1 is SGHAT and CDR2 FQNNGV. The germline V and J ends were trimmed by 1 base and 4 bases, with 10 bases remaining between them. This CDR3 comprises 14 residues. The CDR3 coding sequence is TGTGCCAGCAGCTTAGGAACGGGGACCACTGAAGCTTTCTTT. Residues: CASSLGTGTTEAFF.

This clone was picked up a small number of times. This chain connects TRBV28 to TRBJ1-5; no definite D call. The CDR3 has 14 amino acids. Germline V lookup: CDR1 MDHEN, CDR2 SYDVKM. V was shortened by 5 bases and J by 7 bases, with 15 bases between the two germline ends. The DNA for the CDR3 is TGTGCCAGCAGTCGGGCCCTCCTTAGACAGCCCCAGCATTTT. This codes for CASSRALLRQPQHF.

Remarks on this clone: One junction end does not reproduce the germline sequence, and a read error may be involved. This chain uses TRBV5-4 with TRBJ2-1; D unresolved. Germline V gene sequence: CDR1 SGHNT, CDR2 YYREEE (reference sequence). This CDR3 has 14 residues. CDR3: CASTKGPSDNEQFF. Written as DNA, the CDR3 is TGTGCCAGCACTAAGGGTCCCTCCGACAATGAGCAGTTCTTC.